This record concerns one T cell receptor beta chain sequence. What it binds is unknown. The CDR3 is 14 amino acids. Germline assignment: CDR1 SGHNT and CDR2 YYREEE (reference sequence). Trimming took off 4 bases at V and 0 bases at J, with 11 bases between the two ends. This sample is part of a study of cytomegalovirus exposure and HLA in healthy donors. Findings and limits, study-wide: Associated with cytomegalovirus, according to the listing, were 150 to 200 TCR beta chains.

TCRdb keeps only in-frame clones here, not all; method: immunoSEQ multiplex PCR. The sample includes around 300,000 clones, 80% to 90% of them seen just once. This receptor was obtained from a woman aged 18 to 35 in good health and CMV-seronegative. Sequencing input: PBMCs. The chain uses TRBV5-4 and TRBJ2-7; D unclear. CDR3 bases: TGTGCCAGCAGCCAGCCTGACACCTCCTACGAGCAGTACTTC. Translating it yields CASSQPDTSYEQYF.